This TCR beta chain derives from a study of tumor and adjacent non-tumor tissue in lung cancer. Study at large: The cohort had 12 to 13 adenocarcinoma, a couple of squamous cell and 1 small cell patients. The patients, 10 to 11 men and a few women, were roughly 30 to 80 with stage I to III disease. Whole-study results and caveats: Significantly higher TCR diversity was found in tumor than normal lung. Normal lung showed higher cumulative top 100 clone frequency than tumor.

TCRbeta libraries were built with three rounds of nested PCR, modified from ARM-PCR. MiXCR, applied by TCRdb to the multiplex PCR reads, yields one record per CDR3 protein. The sample has 100,000 to 150,000 distinct CDR3 sequences, around three fifths seen once; the top ten hold around 13%. No cell sorting was done before RNA was extracted from the tissue. This clonotype has just a few counts. Its antigen is not identified. A junction boundary mismatches the germline segment, possibly from a read error. CDR3 length: 17 residues. Germline CDR1 is SGHAT and CDR2 is FQNNGV. The gene calls are TRBV11-2 and TRBJ2-2; 14 nucleotides line up with TRBD2. This sequence was found in a man between 25 and 39 years old with non-small cell lung cancer. Sequenced material: lung tumor tissue. In nucleotides, the CDR3 is TGTGCCAGCAGCTCCGGACTAGCGGGAGGTAATACCGGGGGGCTGTTTTTT. Translated: CASSSGLAGGNTGGLFF. The entire variable domain, with the rest obtained from reference TRBV11-2 and TRBJ2-2, is as follows: EAGVAQSPRYKIIEKRQSVAFWCNPISGHATLYWYQQILGQGPKLLIQFQNNGVVDDSQLPKDRFSAERLKGVDSTLKIQPAKLEDSAVYLCASSSGLAGGNTGGLFFGEGSRLTVL.